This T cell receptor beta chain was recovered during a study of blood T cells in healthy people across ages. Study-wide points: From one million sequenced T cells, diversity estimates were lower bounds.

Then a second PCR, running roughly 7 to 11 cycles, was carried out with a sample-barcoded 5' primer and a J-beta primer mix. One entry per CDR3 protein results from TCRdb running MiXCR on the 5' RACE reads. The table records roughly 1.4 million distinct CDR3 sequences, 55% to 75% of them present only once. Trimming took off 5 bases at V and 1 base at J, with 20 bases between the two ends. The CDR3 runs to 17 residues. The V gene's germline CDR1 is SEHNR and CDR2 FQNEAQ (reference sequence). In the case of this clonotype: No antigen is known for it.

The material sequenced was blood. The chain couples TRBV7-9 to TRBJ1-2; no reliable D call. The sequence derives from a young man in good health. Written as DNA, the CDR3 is TGTGCCAGCAGCGGTGCGTGGCGGCAGAATTATAACTATGGCTACACCTTC. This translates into CASSGAWRQNYNYGYTF.